The 30 T cell receptor beta chains below all came from one sample that was sequenced in a study of CD8 T cells in ankylosing spondylitis. For these TCRs, the target antigens are not known. Whole-study findings and limits: Seemingly distinctive of ankylosing spondylitis blood was a TCR beta motif formed by eight highly homologous variants.

TCRdb used MiXCR to reprocess the 5' RACE reads, holding one entry per CDR3 protein. This sample has roughly 470,000 distinct CDR3 sequences, with 25% to 30% found just once. Sequencing input: blood, either unsorted or a sorted T cell fraction (not recorded which). The receptors here all came from a male donor with ankylosing spondylitis.

This clonotype appeared many times. The chain uses TRBV7-9 and TRBJ1-1; tentative D call: TRBD1 (5 bases). The CDR3 length is 13 residues. The V gene lost 6 bases and the J gene lost 2 bases, with 10 bases spanning the gap. Germline values: CDR1 SEHNR, CDR2 FQNEAQ (reference sequence). The DNA for the CDR3 is TGTGCCAGCAGTCGGGGGGGAAACACTGAAGCTTTCTTT. Residues: CASSRGGNTEAFF.

This clonotype came up a few times. The chain uses TRBV29-1 and TRBJ2-1; no reliable D call. This CDR3 has 14 amino acids. Trimming cost V 0 bases and J 15 bases, with 21 bases left between them. Germline CDR1 SQVTM, CDR2 ANQGSEA. The CDR3 coding sequence is TGCAGCGTTGAAGATCTTAAGGCAGTGATGAGGCGGTTCTTC. This translates into CSVEDLKAVMRRFF.

This clonotype was counted only a few times. The V and J genes are TRBV15 and TRBJ2-1; D is possibly TRBD2 (6 bases). Trimming cost V 5 bases and J 3 bases, with 14 bases left between them. Germline V lookup: CDR1 LNHNV, CDR2 YYDKDF (reference sequence). The CDR3 covers 15 residues. The CDR3 region is CATSWDGSVYNEQFF. The CDR3, as DNA: TGTGCCACCAGCTGGGACGGGAGTGTCTACAATGAGCAGTTCTTC. Full variable domain (remainder filled in from reference TRBV15 and TRBJ2-1): DAMVIQNPRYQVTQFGKPVTLSCSQTLNHNVMYWYQQKSSQAPKLLFHYYDKDFNNEADTPDNFQSRRPNTSFCFLDIRSPGLGDTAMYLCATSWDGSVYNEQFFGPGTRLTVL.

The chain carries TRBV5-1 and TRBJ2-5; D is uncertain. The germline V gene has CDR1 SGHRS and CDR2 YFSETQ. V gave up 0 bases and J gave up 5 bases, with 17 bases separating them. The CDR3 has 16 amino acids. CDR3 in amino acids: CASSLDFSTSSETQYF. The CDR3 nucleotides read TGCGCCAGCAGCTTGGATTTCAGTACGTCGTCGGAGACCCAGTACTTC.

This clonotype was seen only a few times. For the CDR3, the DNA is TGTGCCAGCAGTTTTGTCACCACCGGGGAGCTGTTTTTT. Its translation: CASSFVTTGELFF. The chain recombines TRBV28 with TRBJ2-2; D remains unclear. The length of the CDR3 is 13 residues. Germline V lookup: CDR1 MDHEN, CDR2 SYDVKM. The V gene lost 3 bases and the J gene lost 4 bases, with 6 bases spanning the gap.

V and J are TRBV30 and TRBJ1-2; D unresolved. The V end was cut by 7 bases, the J end by 8 bases, with 11 bases between. The CDR3 is 10 amino acids. Germline CDR1 reads GTSNPN; CDR2 reads SVGIG (reference sequence). The CDR3, as DNA: TGTGCCTCCCCCTCTGGGGGCTACACCTTC. Amino acid sequence: CASPSGGYTF.

The CDR3 nucleotides are TGTGCCAGCAGTTACACACCGGGACTAGGTTTAGCAAACACCATATATTTT. Protein sequence: CASSYTPGLGLANTIYF. This chain uses TRBV6-5 with TRBJ1-3, with D possibly TRBD1 on 5 matching bases. With 2 bases removed from V and 6 bases from J, the gap between germline ends came to 20 bases. This CDR3 is 17 amino acids long. Germline V gene data show CDR1 as MNHEY and CDR2 as SVGAGI.

This clonotype was counted only a few times. This chain's CDR3 is CASSLAGQARTDTQYF. The CDR3 region has the DNA TGCGCCAGCAGCTTGGCGGGCCAGGCCCGGACAGATACGCAGTATTTT. The rearrangement links TRBV5-1 to TRBJ2-3; D remains ambiguous. Trimming took off 0 bases at V and 3 bases at J, with 14 bases between the two ends. The V gene's germline CDR1 is SGHRS and CDR2 YFSETQ. The CDR3 has 16 amino acids.

The J gene is TRBJ2-1, the V gene TRBV7-8; no clear D. The length of the CDR3 is 17 residues. V was shortened by 5 bases and J by 0 bases, with 17 bases between the two germline ends. Germline-derived CDR1 and CDR2 are SGHVS and FQNEAQ. The CDR3 region is CASSDELAVNSYNEQFF. For the CDR3, the DNA is TGTGCCAGCAGCGATGAGTTGGCGGTCAACTCCTACAATGAGCAGTTCTTC.

CDR3 region: CSGQRWDQETQYF. In DNA form, the CDR3 reads TGCAGTGGGCAGAGGTGGGATCAAGAGACCCAGTACTTC. J is TRBJ2-5 and V is TRBV20-1; D remains unclear. Per germline, CDR1 DFQATT and CDR2 SNEGSKA (reference sequence). The CDR3 has 13 amino acids. The V end was cut by 7 bases, the J end by 2 bases, with 14 bases between.

The V and J genes are TRBV7-7 and TRBJ2-1, with TRBD2 matching over 10 bases. The CDR3 covers 15 residues. V gave up 5 bases and J gave up 9 bases; unmatched junction bases: 10. Germline CDR1 is SSHAT and CDR2 is FNYEAQ (reference sequence). CDR3 nucleotides: TGTGCCAGCAGCCTCACCGGGACTAGCGTCACTGAGCAGTTCTTC. Residues: CASSLTGTSVTEQFF.

This clonotype was detected a few times. V usage is TRBV7-6 and J usage is TRBJ2-3; D is undetermined. V shed 5 bases and J shed 5 bases, with 8 bases lying between them. The CDR3 is 12 residues long. Germline V lookup: CDR1 SGHVS, CDR2 FNYEAQ. CDR3 protein: CASSVEGDTQYF. Here the CDR3 DNA reads TGTGCCAGCAGCGTAGAAGGAGATACGCAGTATTTT.

The chain links TRBV7-2 to TRBJ1-2; 9 bases are a match to TRBD1. Germline-derived CDR1 and CDR2 are SGHTA and FQGNSA. Trimming removed 5 bases from V and 8 bases from J; junction bases left unmatched: 15. The CDR3 runs 16 residues. The CDR3 bases are TGTGCCAGCAGCCCAGGGGGGACAGGGATCTCTAGGGGCTACACCTTC. As protein: CASSPGGTGISRGYTF. Together with reference TRBV7-2 and TRBJ1-2, the CDR3 gives the full variable domain: GAGVSQSPSNKVTEKGKDVELRCDPISGHTALYWYRQSLGQGLEFLIYFQGNSAPDKSGLPSDRFSAERTGGSVSTLTIQRTQQEDSAVYLCASSPGGTGISRGYTFGSGTRLTVV.

This clonotype was counted many times. The chain couples TRBV7-9 to TRBJ2-7, with TRBD1 identical over 10 bases. Trimming cost V 4 bases and J 4 bases; bases outside gene matches: 4. The CDR3 covers 14 residues. In germline, CDR1 is SEHNR, CDR2 FQNEAQ (reference sequence). Here the CDR3 reads CASSSGTGEYEQYF. CDR3 DNA sequence: TGTGCCAGCAGCTCCGGGACAGGGGAGTACGAGCAGTACTTC.

A few counts support this clonotype. This chain links TRBV12-3 or TRBV12-4 with TRBJ2-1; D unresolved. V gave up 3 bases and J gave up 8 bases, with 17 bases separating them. The CDR3 runs 15 residues. CDR3 bases: TGTGCCAGCAGTTTGGCGTCGGACGTGCGGTATGAGCAGTTCTTC. This encodes CASSLASDVRYEQFF.

This clonotype was seen only a few times. Here the CDR3 DNA reads TGCAGTGCTGTTCTGTGGGGACGGTTGGAGACCCAGTACTTC. Its translation is CSAVLWGRLETQYF. The genes are TRBV20-1 and TRBJ2-5, with D perhaps matching TRBD1 or TRBD2 (5 bases each). CDR1 is DFQATT and CDR2 is SNEGSKA in the germline V gene (reference sequence). This CDR3 contains 14 residues. V was pared by 5 bases and J by 5 bases, with 18 bases between.

This clonotype has more than one count but fewer than ten. A read error may be the cause here, since a much bigger clone is one base away. The chain links TRBV27 to TRBJ1-1; the D gene is possibly TRBD1 (6 bases). Trimming shortened V by 2 bases and J by 3 bases, and 7 bases separated the two germline ends. The CDR3 length is 13 residues. The germline CDR1 and CDR2 sequences are MNHEY and SMNVEV (reference sequence). The CDR3 is CASSLGGHTEAFF. As DNA, the CDR3 is TGTGCCAGCAGTTTAGGGGGGCACACTGAAGCTTTCTTT.

The sample holds a few counts of this clonotype. The rearrangement links TRBV5-1 to TRBJ2-1, with 11 bases aligning to TRBD2. With 9 bases clipped from V and 0 bases from J, the junction kept 8 bases outside the gene matches. The CDR3 is made up of 16 amino acids. The germline gives CDR1 SGHRS, CDR2 YFSETQ. The CDR3 DNA reads as TGCGCCACTACGACTAGCGGGACAAGCTCCTACAATGAGCAGTTCTTC. Protein sequence: CATTTSGTSSYNEQFF. The full variable domain, with the rest looked up from reference TRBV5-1 and TRBJ2-1, is KAGVTQTPRYLIKTRGQQVTLSCSPISGHRSVSWYQQTPGQGLQFLFEYFSETQRNKGNFPGRFSGRQFSNSRSEMNVSTLELGDSALYLCATTTSGTSSYNEQFFGPGTRLTVL.

This clonotype was observed once. The chain uses TRBV5-1 and TRBJ1-6; 10 nucleotides agree with TRBD1. Per the germline V gene, CDR1 is SGHRS and CDR2 is YFSETQ. J was trimmed by 7 bases and V by 0 bases; bases with no gene match: 4. The CDR3 totals 16 residues. CDR3 in DNA: TGCGCCAGCAGCTTGGCGGCGACAGGGGGCAATTCACCCCTCCACTTT. The encoded protein is CASSLAATGGNSPLHF.

This clonotype was recorded a few times. The chain joins TRBV9 to TRBJ1-2, with 10 bases aligning to TRBD1. CDR3 length equals 16 residues. With 4 bases clipped from V and 4 bases from J, the junction kept 10 bases outside the gene matches. CDR1 and CDR2 from the germline V gene are SGDLS and YYNGEE. The CDR3 protein is CASSSRPGQGSYGYTF. CDR3 in DNA: TGTGCCAGCAGCTCAAGGCCGGGACAGGGGAGCTATGGCTACACCTTC.

This clonotype appeared a few times. The chain links TRBV24-1 to TRBJ2-5, with 9 bases fitting TRBD1. V shed 3 bases and J 3 bases; nucleotides not matched to a gene: 4. The CDR3 loop spans 15 amino acids. CDR1 is KGHDR, CDR2 SFDVKD, per germline. The CDR3 loop reads CATSDPGQGKETQYF. CDR3 DNA sequence: TGTGCCACCAGTGATCCCGGACAGGGGAAAGAGACCCAGTACTTC.

This clonotype has just a few counts. This rearrangement joins TRBV5-1 to TRBJ2-1; 14 bases match TRBD2. CDR1 and CDR2 (germline): SGHRS, YFSETQ. The V segment lost 4 bases and the J segment 3 bases; nucleotides outside the gene matches: 6. This CDR3 has 17 residues. The CDR3 reads CASSPGLAGGLYNEQFF. The CDR3 bases are TGCGCCAGCAGCCCTGGACTAGCGGGGGGACTCTACAATGAGCAGTTCTTC.

The gene calls are TRBV7-9 and TRBJ2-4, with D possibly being TRBD1 or TRBD2 (5 bases each). Between the trimmed V and J ends, which lost 5 bases and 13 bases, there was a span of 12 bases. Germline V CDR1 and CDR2: SEHNR, FQNEAQ (reference sequence). CDR3 length equals 11 residues. CDR3 coding DNA: TGTGCCAGCAGCCAACGGGGCTCACAGTACTTC. Encoded protein: CASSQRGSQYF.

The CDR3 DNA follows: TGTGCCAGCAGCCAGGACTCGGACTACGAGCAGTACGTC. Its protein product is CASSQDSDYEQYV. The chain is built from TRBV11-2 and TRBJ2-7; TRBD2 might be the D (5 bases). Per the germline V gene, CDR1 is SGHAT and CDR2 is FQNNGV. Trimming removed 5 bases at V and 3 bases at J, with 11 bases between. The CDR3 length is 13 residues.

This clonotype has ten or more counts. The V and J genes are TRBV7-9 and TRBJ1-5, with a possible D match to TRBD1 (6 bases). Germline-derived CDR1 and CDR2 are SEHNR and FQNEAQ (reference sequence). This CDR3 region has 12 residues. Trimming removed 5 bases at V and 6 bases at J, with 8 bases between. CDR3 DNA sequence: TGTGCCAGCAGCCCAGGGGTTCAGCCCCAGCATTTT. This gives the protein CASSPGVQPQHF. The full variable domain, its missing parts supplied by reference TRBV7-9 and TRBJ1-5, is DTGVSQNPRHKITKRGQNVTFRCDPISEHNRLYWYRQTLGQGPEFLTYFQNEAQLEKSRLLSDRFSAERPKGSFSTLEIQRTEQGDSAMYLCASSPGVQPQHFGDGTRLSIL.

There are a few counts of this clonotype. Written as DNA, the CDR3 is TGCGCCAGCAGCCGACAGGGGGCTAGCACCGGGGAGCTGTTTTTT. It specifies CASSRQGASTGELFF. The chain is built from TRBV5-1 and TRBJ2-2, with 10 bases lining up with TRBD1. CDR1 is SGHRS and CDR2 is YFSETQ in the germline V gene. After removal of 4 bases from V and 4 bases from J, the junction contained 4 bases not matched to a gene. The CDR3 is 15 residues long.

There are a few counts of this clonotype. J is TRBJ1-1 and V is TRBV19; the D is unclear. The CDR3 loop spans 13 amino acids. V was shortened by 5 bases and J by 0 bases, with 7 bases between the two germline ends. Germline V gene lookup returns CDR1 LNHDA and CDR2 SQIVND (reference sequence). DNA of the CDR3: TGTGCCAGTAGTGGCTCCCTGAACACTGAAGCTTTCTTT. Translating it yields CASSGSLNTEAFF.

This clonotype was counted only a few times. This chain links TRBV18 with TRBJ2-5; D call uncertain. Between the trimmed V and J ends, which lost 2 bases and 5 bases, there was a span of 12 bases. This CDR3 contains 14 residues. Germline assignment: CDR1 KGHSH and CDR2 LQKENI. CDR3 in DNA: TGTGCCAGCTCACCAGAGAGTGACGGGGAGACCCAGTACTTC. It specifies CASSPESDGETQYF.

The count of this clonotype is one. This chain joins TRBV7-2 and TRBJ2-5; either TRBD1 or TRBD2 may fit D (5 bases each). V dropped 1 base and J dropped 2 bases, with 11 bases sitting between them. CDR1 SGHTA and CDR2 FQGNSA come from the germline V gene. The CDR3 is made up of 15 amino acids. CDR3 protein: CASSLVGTGQETQYF. In DNA, the CDR3 is TGTGCCAGCAGCTTAGTAGGGACGGGGCAAGAGACCCAGTACTTC.

The CDR3 protein is CASMDRPTDTQYF. The CDR3 coding sequence is TGTGCCAGTATGGACAGGCCCACAGATACGCAGTATTTT. This chain joins TRBV19 and TRBJ2-3, with TRBD1 identical over 7 bases. CDR1 is LNHDA and CDR2 is SQIVND in the germline V gene (reference sequence). This CDR3 comprises 13 residues. V lost 7 bases to trimming and J lost 2 bases; unmatched junction nucleotides: 3.